This T cell receptor beta chain was recovered during a study of T cell responses to AZD1222 COVID-19 vaccine (dated by TCRdb to about 2021). For the study in its entirety: A total of more than 230 trial participants underwent TCR sequencing, of whom some 200 had received two doses of AZD1222 and around 25 had received two doses of the MenACWY control vaccine. Trial participants were enrolled into age subgroups of 18-55, 56-69 and 70-plus years, which contained around 140, 26 and 57 TCR-sequenced participants, respectively. What the research found in general, with its limitations: After two AZD1222 doses, spike-specific TCR breadth and depth were significantly higher than at day 0 and than in MenACWY recipients. The 56-69-year group was small, and its depth increase did not reach significance, likely because of low power. Participants were mostly white British, with more females than males. The authors suggested clonal diversity may have been underestimated. Nearly half of unique spike-specific TCRs reportedly recognized epitopes outside regions mutated in the B.1.351 and B.1.1.7 variants. The whole spike protein was spanned by vaccine-associated CD4 TCRs, and dominant responses were seen in regions 160-218 and 743-854. Conclusions about previously exposed vaccinees are limited because only five to seven AZD1222 recipients were SARS-CoV-2 seropositive at baseline. Because no day 14 peak-response samples were available, the repertoires could be characterized only after the peak T cell response.

About this clone: This receptor's antigen is unknown. Nothing much larger sits one base from this clone, and base qualities are not available.

The CDR3 regions of human TCRbeta chains were analyzed by immunosequencing. For the original study's pipeline: TCRs in the repertoires were matched against a reference library of SARS-CoV-2-specific TCRs that had been generated with the MIRA antigen-specificity platform. Breadth meant the fraction of unique TCRs that were SARS-CoV-2-associated, whereas depth meant the fraction of total T cells that were SARS-CoV-2-associated. Using the MIRA data, every spike-specific TCR was mapped to the spike region that the TCR reacted to and assigned to either a CD4 or a CD8 class. Log10-transformed breadth and depth values were compared by one-way ANOVA with Sidak's multiple comparisons tests. The table comes from immuneACCESS by way of TCRdb, which keeps in-frame sequences with V and J called. Part of the clones is missing from these tables; in studies checked, under half for an unresolved V gene and the rest for unknown reasons. Clonal size and the V and J genes are those of that table, whereas D and trimming came from the DNA. The sample table shows 130,000 or so clones, and 93% are seen once. Over 0.85% of the sample goes to the ten largest clones.

The time point label, as the study defines it: baseline before first vaccination. Explained via the paper, the treatment or condition label denotes: meningococcal conjugate vaccine given as trial control. Vaccinee samples came from UK trials COV001 and COV002, including a single-blind randomized controlled phase 2/3 trial of AZD1222 (ChAdOx1 nCoV-19) in healthy adults. Trial participant PBMC samples were collected at day 0 and day 28 after the second dose for TCRbeta chain sequencing. From a lookup of the germline V gene, CDR1 and CDR2 are MNHEY and SVGAGI. The CDR3, from cysteine to phenylalanine, totals 15 residues. Left in the record is the CDR3 DNA by itself, 45 bases read in frame from the first base. V loses 0 bases of germline sequence and J loses 4 bases, and the interval between the two ends is 12 bases.

The rearranged chain carries TRBV6-5 and TRBJ1-2; 6 matching bases give a weak D call of TRBD1. The TCR was taken from an adult in good health. The specimen was peripheral blood, collected on day 0 of MenACWY control vaccination. The nucleotide sequence is TGTGCCAGCAGTTACTCGGCAGGGGTCGGCTATGGCTACACCTTC. Its translation is CASSYSAGVGYGYTF.